Below, one TCR beta chain is given with its context. This entry belongs to a study of technical replicates of blood from a few donors. TCRdb's table, derived via immunoSEQ multiplex PCR, lists solely in-frame clones and lacks some. The sample contains approximately 81,000 clones, approximately 94% of which appear only once. CDR1 and CDR2 from the germline V gene are LNHDA and SQIVND (reference sequence). The J segment lost 2 bases and the V segment lost 4 bases, leaving 1 base of the junction unmatched. The CDR3 consists of 15 residues. The rearrangement uses TRBV19 and TRBJ2-6; 8 positions match TRBD1. Source material: T cells isolated from PBMCs. The receptor's source is a human donor in good health. CDR3 in DNA: TGTGCCAGTAGTAAACAGGGGGCTGGGGCCAACGTCCTGACTTTC. This codes for CASSKQGAGANVLTF.